The subject of this entry is one T cell receptor beta chain. These data come from a study of cytomegalovirus exposure and HLA in healthy donors. PCR amplification relied on 60 Vbeta primers (plus 13 Jbeta primers). Repertoires were generated with immunoSEQ multiplex PCR, while TCRdb's copy carries only in-frame clones and drops some. The sample carries about 160,000 clones, 75% to 85% recorded once. The germline V gene has CDR1 MNHNY and CDR2 SVGAGI (reference sequence). CDR3 length equals 13 residues. The TCR comes from a woman in her 50s in good health and CMV-seronegative. This chain joins TRBV6-6 and TRBJ2-1; 10 bases map to TRBD1. The specimen sequenced was PBMCs. This CDR3 reads CATGTGVYNEQFF. In DNA form, the CDR3 reads TGTGCAACCGGGACAGGGGTTTACAATGAGCAGTTCTTC.